These 4 T cell receptor beta chains came from one sample sequenced in a study of cytomegalovirus exposure and HLA in healthy donors. Primers: 60 Vbeta forward and 13 Jbeta reverse. Profiling relied on immunoSEQ multiplex PCR, and the TCRdb table lists in-frame clones only, not all of them. Of about 130,000 clones listed, around 80% are singletons. What was sequenced was PBMCs. Receptor source: a woman aged 18-29 years in good health and CMV-seropositive.

V and J are TRBV6-1 and TRBJ1-1; 7 bases are a match to TRBD1. Germline CDR1 and CDR2: MNHNS and SASEGT. J lost 5 bases, V lost 7 bases, and 10 bases had no gene match. CDR3 size: 14 residues. CDR3 sequence: CASNPDRVSTEAFF. The CDR3, as DNA: TGTGCCAGCAACCCTGACAGGGTCAGTACTGAAGCTTTCTTT.

This clone was found once. The chain joins TRBV18 to TRBJ1-3; 9 nucleotides align to TRBD1. Germline values: CDR1 KGHSH, CDR2 LQKENI. Germline trimming cut 8 bases from V and 8 bases from J; bases unmatched to any gene: 10. The length of the CDR3 is 14 residues. The CDR3 sequence: CASTPRTGEDTIYF. CDR3 sequence (DNA): TGTGCCAGCACTCCCCGGACAGGGGAAGACACCATATATTTT. Full variable domain (outside the CDR3, taken from reference TRBV18 and TRBJ1-3): NAGVMQNPRHLVRRRGQEARLRCSPMKGHSHVYWYRQLPEEGLKFMVYLQKENIIDESGMPKERFSAEFPKEGPSILRIQQVVRGDSAAYFCASTPRTGEDTIYFGEGSWLTVV.

The table lists this clone with a few counts. CDR3 DNA sequence: TGTGCCAGTAGTACTAGCGGGGGGGCCGCCAATGAGCAGTTCTTC. Translated, it gives CASSTSGGAANEQFF. The chain recombines TRBV19 with TRBJ2-1; 12 nucleotides line up with TRBD2. CDR1 is LNHDA, CDR2 SQIVND, per germline (reference sequence). V trimming: 4 bases; J trimming: 6 bases; junction bases outside the gene matches: 4. This CDR3 comprises 15 residues. Supplemented by reference TRBV19 and TRBJ2-1, the full variable domain reads DGGITQSPKYLFRKEGQNVTLSCEQNLNHDAMYWYRQDPGQGLRLIYYSQIVNDFQKGDIAEGYSVSREKKESFPLTVTSAQKNPTAFYLCASSTSGGAANEQFFGPGTRLTVL.

The V gene is TRBV5-4, the J gene TRBJ1-2, with no clear D. The V gene lost 4 bases and the J gene lost 7 bases, with 23 bases spanning the gap. The CDR3 covers 16 residues. The germline gives CDR1 SGHNT, CDR2 YYREEE (reference sequence). The CDR3 sequence: CASSLSRTGQAGGYTF. In DNA form, the CDR3 reads TGTGCCAGCAGCCTGAGCCGGACCGGGCAGGCGGGTGGCTACACCTTC.